These 20 T cell receptor beta chains originate from one sample sequenced in a study of a mutant IDH1 vaccine in newly diagnosed glioma. Libraries were prepared by immunoSEQ multiplex PCR; TCRdb keeps only in-frame clonotypes and omits some of them. The repertoire has some 30,000 clones, roughly 90% of them found once; the top ten carry less than 25%. The time point denotes: week 11, during vaccination. Each dose delivered 300 ug of mutant IDH1 20-mer peptide subcutaneously with imiquimod. Antigens for these TCRs are unknown. The input for sequencing was PBMCs, taken from a glioma patient whose treatment included an IDH1 peptide vaccine. The receptors originated from a man in his late teens or twenties with glioma.

This clone was picked up one time. The rearrangement uses TRBV4-3 and TRBJ2-7; the D gene is possibly TRBD1 (7 bases). The CDR3 has 16 amino acids. The germline V gene encodes CDR1 LGHNA and CDR2 YSLEER. Trimming removed 0 bases from V and 1 base from J, with 13 bases in between. CDR3 residues: CASSQDWPGGSYEQYF. CDR3 sequence (DNA): TGCGCCAGCAGCCAAGATTGGCCAGGGGGGTCCTACGAGCAGTACTTC.

This chain connects TRBV4-1 to TRBJ1-3; D gene ambiguous. Between the trimmed V and J ends, which lost 3 bases and 8 bases, there was a span of 11 bases. CDR1 is MGHRA and CDR2 is YSYEKL in the germline V gene. The CDR3 covers 13 residues. The chain's CDR3 is CASSQRGLDTIYF. CDR3 nucleotide sequence: TGCGCCAGCAGCCAGCGAGGGTTGGACACCATATATTTT.

The rearrangement joins TRBV7-7 to TRBJ1-5; tentatively, D is TRBD1 (5 bases). The CDR3 sequence is 13 residues long. The V end lost 3 bases, the J end lost 7 bases, and 10 bases lay between the germline ends. The germline CDR1 and CDR2 sequences are SSHAT and FNYEAQ (reference sequence). Here the CDR3 reads CASSLQGEQPQHF. The DNA of the CDR3 is TGTGCCAGCAGCTTGCAGGGTGAGCAGCCCCAGCATTTT. Complete variable domain (other parts from reference TRBV7-7 and TRBJ1-5): GAGVSQSPRYKVTKRGQDVTLRCDPISSHATLYWYQQALGQGPEFLTYFNYEAQPDKSGLPSDRFSAERPEGSISTLTIQRTEQRDSAMYRCASSLQGEQPQHFGDGTRLSIL.

This clone was detected a few times. The gene calls are TRBV15 and TRBJ2-7, with D perhaps TRBD1 (5 bases). V gave up 1 base and J gave up 2 bases, with 9 bases separating them. This CDR3 has 14 residues. Germline-derived CDR1 and CDR2 are LNHNV and YYDKDF (reference sequence). CDR3 sequence (DNA): TGTGCCACCAGCAGAGCAAGGGGTGCCTACGAGCAGTACTTC. Its translation: CATSRARGAYEQYF.

V gene TRBV25-1 combines with J gene TRBJ2-7; TRBD1 matches at 7 bases. Germline CDR1 MGHDK, CDR2 SYGVNS. The V and J ends lost 7 bases and 0 bases, in that order; junction bases with no gene match: 3. CDR3 size: 13 residues. CDR3 residues: CASTRQGSYEQYF. The CDR3, as DNA: TGTGCCAGCACCAGACAGGGCTCCTACGAGCAGTACTTC.

The chain links TRBV6-5 to TRBJ2-6, with D unresolved. The CDR3 has 14 amino acids. CDR1 and CDR2 (germline): MNHEY, SVGAGI. Trimming shortened V by 6 bases and J by 2 bases, and 8 bases separated the two germline ends. CDR3 sequence reads: CASRKGTGANVLTF. CDR3 bases: TGTGCCAGCAGAAAGGGTACTGGGGCCAACGTCCTGACTTTC.

This clone was observed once. The genes are TRBV19 and TRBJ2-1; the D is unclear. CDR1 is LNHDA and CDR2 is SQIVND in the germline V gene (reference sequence). With 3 bases removed from V and 7 bases from J, the gap between germline ends came to 7 bases. This CDR3 has 12 residues. CDR3 region: CASSMPPNEQFF. DNA for the CDR3: TGTGCCAGTAGTATGCCCCCGAATGAGCAGTTCTTC.

The rearrangement joins TRBV7-8 to TRBJ1-2, with D possibly matching TRBD1 (5 bases). V was pared by 5 bases and J by 5 bases, with 18 bases between. Germline V lookup: CDR1 SGHVS, CDR2 FQNEAQ. The CDR3 consists of 15 residues. In DNA, the CDR3 is TGTGCCAGCAGCCAAGAGGGGACGGCGAGTTATGGCTACACCTTC. Amino acid sequence: CASSQEGTASYGYTF.

This clone was observed a single time. The chain uses TRBV5-1 and TRBJ1-5; D not certain. Germline V gives CDR1 SGHRS, CDR2 YFSETQ. Trimming took 2 bases from V and 4 from J, leaving 7 bases between them. The CDR3 covers 13 residues. CDR3 nucleotide sequence: TGCGCCAGCAGCTTACAGTCTAATCAGCCCCAGCATTTT. Residues: CASSLQSNQPQHF.

The rearrangement joins TRBV6-6 to TRBJ1-3; no firm D call. Looked up from germline, CDR1 is MNHNY and CDR2 is SVGAGI (reference sequence). This CDR3 comprises 13 residues. V lost 6 bases and J lost 4, with 10 bases in between. The CDR3 spells CASSLGLGNTIYF. The CDR3 DNA sequence: TGTGCCAGCAGCCTGGGCCTAGGAAACACCATATATTTT.

V gene TRBV7-9 combines with J gene TRBJ1-2; TRBD1 is a possible D gene (5 bases). The CDR3 length is 14 residues. Germline assignment: CDR1 SEHNR and CDR2 FQNEAQ (reference sequence). Trimming shortened V by 5 bases and J by 3 bases, and 13 bases separated the two germline ends. CDR3 amino acids: CASSRRDPHYGYTF. The CDR3 DNA reads TGTGCCAGCAGCCGCCGGGACCCCCACTATGGCTACACCTTC.

The rearrangement uses TRBV30 and TRBJ2-2, with no clear D. The V end lost 3 bases, the J end lost 0 bases, and 11 bases lay between the germline ends. CDR3 length: 15 residues. CDR1 and CDR2 (germline): GTSNPN, SVGIG (reference sequence). The CDR3 protein is CAWRGGSANTGELFF. In DNA, the CDR3 is TGTGCCTGGAGAGGTGGGTCCGCGAACACCGGGGAGCTGTTTTTT.

The chain recombines TRBV4-1 with TRBJ1-2; D possibly corresponds to TRBD1 (6 bases). There are 15 residues in the CDR3. Trimming shortened V by 4 bases and J by 4 bases, and 16 bases separated the two germline ends. From germline, CDR1 is MGHRA and CDR2 YSYEKL. The chain's CDR3 is CASSPPSGDTYGYTF. The CDR3 nucleotides are TGCGCCAGCAGCCCCCCCTCAGGGGACACCTATGGCTACACCTTC.

The chain is built from TRBV4-2 and TRBJ2-6; the D gene is possibly TRBD2 (5 bases). V was pared by 1 base and J by 1 base, with 14 bases between. CDR3 length: 18 amino acids. Germline assignment: CDR1 LGHNA and CDR2 YNFKEQ. CDR3 coding DNA: TGTGCCAGCAGCCAAGGTACGCGTGGGGAGTCTGGGGCCAACGTCCTGACTTTC. This sequence encodes CASSQGTRGESGANVLTF.

This chain joins TRBV9 and TRBJ2-1; 8 bases map to TRBD1. Germline CDR1 SGDLS, CDR2 YYNGEE. Trimming removed 4 bases from V and 5 bases from J; junction bases left unmatched: 8. The CDR3 runs 15 residues. The CDR3 is CASSLPGTGNNEQFF. In nucleotides, the CDR3 is TGTGCCAGCAGCCTGCCCGGGACAGGCAACAATGAGCAGTTCTTC.

J is TRBJ2-1 and V is TRBV5-4, with TRBD2 as a possible D gene (5 bases). CDR3 size: 16 residues. Germline V lookup: CDR1 SGHNT, CDR2 YYREEE (reference sequence). V shed 0 bases and J shed 0 bases, with 10 bases lying between them. The CDR3 loop is CASSLELASSYNEQFF. CDR3 nucleotide sequence: TGTGCCAGCAGCTTGGAGTTAGCGAGCTCCTACAATGAGCAGTTCTTC.

This clone was recorded only once. This chain uses TRBV7-2 with TRBJ1-4; D unclear. The ends were cut back, 2 bases at V and 3 bases at J, with 4 bases in the middle. The germline CDR1 and CDR2 sequences are SGHTA and FQGNSA. The CDR3 is made up of 13 amino acids. CDR3 in amino acids: CASSLPANEKLFF. CDR3 bases: TGTGCCAGCAGCTTACCCGCTAATGAAAAACTGTTTTTT.

V gene TRBV5-1 combines with J gene TRBJ2-6, with D perhaps TRBD2 (5 bases). Germline V gene lookup returns CDR1 SGHRS and CDR2 YFSETQ. Trimming cost V 1 base and J 2 bases, with 10 bases left between them. This CDR3 comprises 16 residues. The CDR3 DNA follows: TGCGCCAGCAGCTTGAACCCGGGGACTGGGGCCAACGTCCTGACTTTC. Residues: CASSLNPGTGANVLTF.

V is TRBV4-3 and J is TRBJ2-2; D unresolved. V was cut by 1 base and J by 5 bases, with 14 bases left in between. Per the germline V gene, CDR1 is LGHNA and CDR2 is YSLEER. The CDR3 is made up of 16 amino acids. DNA for the CDR3: TGCGCCAGCAGCCAAGTATCTGGGGTTGAGACCGGGGAGCTGTTTTTT. Its translation: CASSQVSGVETGELFF.

This clone appeared once. This chain uses TRBV14 with TRBJ2-2; D uncertain. The CDR3 is 13 residues long. Trimming pared 8 bases from V and 1 base from J, leaving 8 bases between. CDR1 is SGHDN, CDR2 FVKESK, per germline. This CDR3 reads CASGLWNTGELFF. CDR3 nucleotide sequence: TGTGCCAGCGGTCTGTGGAACACCGGGGAGCTGTTTTTT.